This TCR beta chain was sequenced for a study of memory CD4+ T cells and cytomegalovirus serostatus (dated by TCRdb to between 2018 and 2021). In the study overall: A total of around 35 healthy Belgian adults, of whom 9 were CMV seropositive and 24 were CMV seronegative, were included in the cohort. To replicate a published TCR-based CMV serostatus classifier, the study sequenced CD4+ memory TCRbeta repertoires from a Belgian cohort whose cytomegalovirus serostatus was known.

This clone showed up just a few times. The antigen it binds to is not known. One base away there is no much larger clone; base qualities are not given. A FACSAria II was used to sort memory CD4+ T cells, defined as single viable CD3+CD4+CD8-CD45RO+ cells. CMV serostatus was determined with a Roche Elecsys assay detecting serum IgG against CMV pp150, pp28, p38 and p52. After thawing, total CD4+ T cells were enriched by positive selection with CD4 magnetic microbeads. The samples came from a separate study whose specific focus was interrogating the CD4+ T cell memory repertoire. Following standard operating procedures, peripheral blood mononuclear cells were isolated and cryopreserved, while serum was kept at -80 degrees C. Staining used CD3-PerCP (BW264/56), CD4-APC (RPA-T4), CD45RO-PE (UCHT1) and CD8-Pacific Orange (3B5) antibodies, with Sytox blue excluding non-viable cells. Summary of the overall study and its limitations: Of fewer than 200 previously reported CMV-associated TCRbeta sequences, approximately 70 appeared in the CD4+ memory repertoires, each in one to five individuals. The results were interpreted as suggesting that the CMV-associated TCR signature is mostly present in the CD4+ memory repertoire. Only CD4+CD45RO+ memory cells were sequenced, in contrast to the original study, in which naive and memory CD4+ and CD8+ populations were covered. For CMV serostatus prediction, a median bootstrapped AUC of about 0.96 was reached with the original framework, and a median bootstrapped AUC of approximately 0.9 was reached with a US-trained random forest. The original-framework classifier achieved a median bootstrapped AUC of approximately 0.94 with a 95% CI of 0.76-1.00 on the Belgian cohort.

The Quick-DNA Microprep Kit was used to extract genomic DNA from the sorted cells. Amplification of TCRbeta DNA was done with the immunoSEQ hsTCRbeta kit, following the protocol from the manufacturer. TCRbeta libraries were sequenced on an Illumina MiSeq instrument. On the authors' methods: After out-of-frame sequences were removed, 2.4 million or so distinct TCRbeta sequences remained, averaging approximately 68,000 per individual. Each individual was scored using the number of around 150 previously reported CMV-associated TCRbeta sequences that the individual carried and the total number of productive distinct TCRbeta sequences. A beta-binomial model was reimplemented in Python, and random forests from scikit-learn, run with default parameters, were trained on data from the US cohort. Classifier performance on the Belgian cohort was summarized as median AUC with percentile confidence intervals over 10,000 bootstrap iterations. Drawn from immuneACCESS, this table holds only the in-frame rearrangements with V and J called that TCRdb kept. Clones are partly lost; checked studies trace under half to an unresolved V gene and leave the rest unexplained. That table gives V, J and clone size, and the DNA gave D and trimming. This sample comprises tens of thousands of clones, about 80% of them detected only once. The ten top clones hold about 4.3% of the sample.

Material: memory CD4+ T cells from blood. The clonotype comes from an adult in good health and CMV-seropositive.

The sequenced DNA: TGTGCCTGGAGTGTACGGGAGAAGCAGTACTTC. Translation gives CAWSVREKQYF. The sequence is built from TRBV30 and TRBJ2-7, and TRBD2 may be the D gene, going by 6 matching bases. The germline V gene encodes CDR1 GTSNPN and CDR2 SVGIG (reference sequence). Measured from the cysteine to the phenylalanine, the CDR3 is 11 residues long. Only CDR3 DNA remains: 33 bases, in frame from the first base. A distance of 8 bases separates the germline ends of V and J, which lose 0 bases and 8 bases respectively.